These 14 T cell receptor beta chains came from one sample sequenced in a study of T cell repertoires in ileal Crohn's disease. Sequenced by immunoSEQ multiplex PCR; TCRdb stores in-frame clones only, minus some. The repertoire has about a thousand clones, 65% to 90% of them found once; the top ten carry 13% to 15%. Sequencing input: ileal tissue. The receptors were gathered from an adult with Crohn's disease.

The chain carries TRBV28 and TRBJ2-7; TRBD1 agrees at 10 bases. Trimming cost V 5 bases and J 4 bases; bases outside gene matches: 5. Germline V gene data show CDR1 as MDHEN and CDR2 as SYDVKM. CDR3 size: 14 residues. DNA of the CDR3: TGTGCCAGCAGTCTTTCGGACAGGGGGTACGAGCAGTACTTC. It codes for CASSLSDRGYEQYF.

The rearrangement joins TRBV5-1 to TRBJ2-6; 7 bases match TRBD1. The CDR3 is 18 residues long. CDR1 and CDR2 (germline): SGHRS, YFSETQ. V shed 3 bases and J 1 base; nucleotides not matched to a gene: 10. The CDR3 sequence: CASSSLQGRDSGANVLTF. In DNA form, the CDR3 reads TGCGCCAGCAGCTCCTTACAGGGGCGAGATTCTGGGGCCAACGTCCTGACTTTC.

V and J are TRBV19 and TRBJ2-5, with 7 bases identical to TRBD1. The CDR3 length is 14 residues. With V trimmed by 4 bases and J by 0 bases, 2 bases remained unmatched. Germline CDR1 and CDR2: LNHDA and SQIVND (reference sequence). CDR3 loop: CASSNGQDQETQYF. Here the CDR3 DNA reads TGTGCCAGTAGTAACGGACAGGACCAAGAGACCCAGTACTTC.

The chain links TRBV4-1 to TRBJ1-1; 7 bases are shared with TRBD1. Germline-derived CDR1 and CDR2 are MGHRA and YSYEKL. This CDR3 comprises 15 residues. J lost 1 base, V lost 0 bases, and 2 bases had no gene match. DNA of the CDR3: TGCGCCAGCAGCCAAGAGAACAGGGGGAACACTGAAGCTTTCTTT. It translates to CASSQENRGNTEAFF.

This chain connects TRBV2 to TRBJ2-7; 8 positions match TRBD2. Germline trimming cut 8 bases from V and 2 bases from J; bases unmatched to any gene: 8. The CDR3 runs to 14 residues. Looked up from germline, CDR1 is SNHLY and CDR2 is FYNNEI. The CDR3 protein is CASCPQAGAYEQYF. Here the CDR3 DNA reads TGTGCCAGCTGTCCCCAAGCGGGGGCCTACGAGCAGTACTTC.

The genes are TRBV7-9 and TRBJ2-1; D uncertain. This CDR3 spans 15 amino acids. CDR1 is SEHNR and CDR2 is FQNEAQ in the germline V gene (reference sequence). With 5 bases removed from V and 5 bases from J, the gap between germline ends came to 16 bases. The CDR3 loop is CASSPFGSGNNEQFF. In DNA, the CDR3 is TGTGCCAGCAGCCCATTTGGTTCCGGTAACAATGAGCAGTTCTTC.

The chain employs TRBV4-3 and TRBJ2-7, with a possible D match to TRBD2 (6 bases). Germline V gene lookup returns CDR1 LGHNA and CDR2 YSLEER. The CDR3 consists of 13 residues. V shed 0 bases and J shed 8 bases, with 11 bases lying between them. CDR3 amino acids: CASSQERDSQQYF. The CDR3 region has the DNA TGCGCCAGCAGCCAAGAACGGGACTCTCAGCAGTACTTC.

CDR3 residues: CASSLVAGGIPYEQYF. For the CDR3, the DNA is TGTGCCAGCAGTTTAGTAGCGGGGGGGATCCCCTACGAGCAGTACTTC. The V gene is TRBV27, the J gene TRBJ2-7; TRBD2 agrees at 11 bases. The V gene's germline CDR1 is MNHEY and CDR2 SMNVEV (reference sequence). The trim removed 2 bases at V and 2 bases at J, leaving 5 bases unmatched. The CDR3 contains 16 residues.

The chain uses TRBV6-1 and TRBJ1-2; the match to TRBD1 covers 8 bases. Looked up from germline, CDR1 is MNHNS and CDR2 is SASEGT. The length of the CDR3 is 17 residues. Trimming cost V 4 bases and J 3 bases; bases outside gene matches: 13. CDR3 in DNA: TGTGCCAGCAGTGCCCTTGTAGGGACAGGAGATTACTATGGCTACACCTTC. Translation: CASSALVGTGDYYGYTF.

J is TRBJ2-3 and V is TRBV7-2; TRBD2 matches at 13 bases. After removal of 4 bases from V and 7 bases from J, the junction contained 8 bases not matched to a gene. Germline CDR1 and CDR2: SGHTA and FQGNSA. The length of the CDR3 is 16 residues. This CDR3 reads CASSSRTSGGGNTQYF. DNA for the CDR3: TGTGCCAGCAGCTCTCGAACTAGCGGGGGGGGGAATACGCAGTATTTT.

The V gene is TRBV27, the J gene TRBJ1-3, with D maybe TRBD1 (5 bases). There are 15 residues in the CDR3. Germline V gene sequence: CDR1 MNHEY, CDR2 SMNVEV (reference sequence). V gave up 0 bases and J gave up 0 bases, with 6 bases separating them. CDR3 sequence reads: CASSLSGGSGNTIYF. DNA of the CDR3: TGTGCCAGCAGTTTATCGGGGGGCTCTGGAAACACCATATATTTT.

The rearrangement links TRBV6-6 to TRBJ1-1; D is ambiguous. Trimming left V 1 base short and J 1 base short, with 4 bases between. CDR1 is MNHNY and CDR2 is SVGAGI in the germline V gene (reference sequence). This CDR3 contains 13 residues. The DNA for the CDR3 is TGTGCCAGCAGTTACTTCAGGAACACTGAAGCTTTCTTT. Its protein product is CASSYFRNTEAFF.

Only one count was recorded for this clone. The junction differs from germline at one of its ends, possibly a read error. Other DNA sequences in this specimen translate into the identical CDR3. V and J are TRBV5-6 and TRBJ2-2; TRBD2 is a possible D gene (6 bases). The CDR3 runs 16 residues. CDR1 SGHDT and CDR2 YYEEEE come from the germline V gene. The CDR3 bases are TGCGCCAGCAGCTTGCGACTAGGAGCGAACACCGGGGAGCTGTTTTTT. Its protein is CASSLRLGANTGELFF.

The DNA for the CDR3 is TGTGCCACCAGCAGAGAATTGAGCCCCGATACGCAGTATTTT. Its translation: CATSRELSPDTQYF. The chain joins TRBV15 to TRBJ2-3, with D hard to call. The V and J ends lost 0 bases and 6 bases respectively, with 10 bases between them. The CDR3 contains 14 residues. Germline values: CDR1 LNHNV, CDR2 YYDKDF (reference sequence).